This T cell receptor (beta chain) is drawn from a study of stem cell transplantation in POMP-related autoinflammatory disease. About the research overall: Before transplant, CD4+ T cells skewed naive and CD8+ proportions were low.

Notes on the study in general: In PRAID patients, the number of distinct TRB V-J gene pairings was restricted. In patients with PRAID, every analyzed T-cell subset tended to show lower diversity and higher clonality.

Only in-frame clones appear in the TCRdb table, and some are missing; sequencing was by immunoSEQ multiplex PCR. Here the sample spans 8,500 to 14,000 clones, approximately 86% being singletons. PRAID combined immunodeficiency and autoinflammation. Trimming removed 1 base from V and 7 bases from J, with 4 bases in between. Germline V lookup: CDR1 MNHNS, CDR2 SASEGT. CDR3 length equals 11 residues. With regard to this clone: The target antigen is unknown.

Sequencing was performed on CD8+ T cells from PBMCs, taken before stem cell transplantation. The chain employs TRBV6-1 and TRBJ2-5; D is undetermined. The receptor was isolated from a human donor with POMP-related autoinflammation and immune dysregulation (PRAID). CDR3 in amino acids: CASSEVGTQYF. For the CDR3, the DNA is TGTGCCAGCAGTGAAGTGGGGACCCAGTACTTC.